One sample yielded the 28 T cell receptor beta chains listed below, sequenced in a study of T cell repertoires in ileal Crohn's disease. Time point in this sample: neoterminal ileum biopsy at postoperative endoscopy, about 6 months after surgery. This table comes from immunoSEQ multiplex PCR, and its TCRdb copy is limited to in-frame clones, with some not included. Of roughly 9,200 clones in the sample, about 80% were seen once. Sequenced material: ileal tissue. The source of these receptors is an adult with Crohn's disease.

This clone was seen just once. The V call is TRBV11-2, the J call TRBJ2-5; D not certain. V lost 4 bases and J 5 bases, leaving 5 bases between the germline ends. This CDR3 spans 11 amino acids. Germline assignment: CDR1 SGHAT and CDR2 FQNNGV. DNA of the CDR3: TGTGCCAGCAGCTCCGGGGAGACCCAGTACTTC. Encoded protein: CASSSGETQYF.

V usage is TRBV14 and J usage is TRBJ2-5; D is undetermined. CDR1 SGHDN and CDR2 FVKESK come from the germline V gene. The CDR3 is 12 amino acids. Trimming removed 4 bases at V and 6 bases at J, with 9 bases between. The CDR3 coding sequence is TGTGCCAGCAGCCTGGGTAGCCAGACCCAGTACTTC. This gives the protein CASSLGSQTQYF.

The chain uses TRBV11-2 and TRBJ2-1; the D gene is possibly TRBD2 (6 bases). CDR1 is SGHAT and CDR2 is FQNNGV in the germline V gene. The V and J ends lost 1 base and 2 bases respectively, with 12 bases between them. This CDR3 contains 16 residues. The CDR3 DNA is TGTGCCAGCAGCTTAGCCCGGGACTTGCCCTACAATGAGCAGTTCTTC. This sequence encodes CASSLARDLPYNEQFF.

This chain joins TRBV10-3 and TRBJ1-2; 7 bases align to TRBD1. The CDR3 consists of 17 residues. In germline, CDR1 is ENHRY, CDR2 SYGVKD. Germline trimming cut 1 base from V and 3 bases from J; bases unmatched to any gene: 11. CDR3 nucleotide sequence: TGTGCCATCAGTGAGTGGCTTTCCGTGGGACAGCACTATGGCTACACCTTC. Translated: CAISEWLSVGQHYGYTF.

The chain couples TRBV6-5 to TRBJ2-2; D may be TRBD2 (6 bases). From germline, CDR1 is MNHEY and CDR2 SVGAGI. V gave up 4 bases and J gave up 7 bases, with 19 bases separating them. The CDR3 loop spans 16 amino acids. CDR3 protein: CASSSLKLATGGELFF. CDR3 sequence (DNA): TGTGCCAGCAGTTCTCTGAAACTAGCTACGGGCGGGGAGCTGTTTTTT.

This clone was detected only once. This chain links TRBV5-4 with TRBJ1-4; TRBD1 matches 9 bases. This CDR3 has 15 residues. Germline values: CDR1 SGHNT, CDR2 YYREEE (reference sequence). Trimming cost V 4 bases and J 7 bases; bases outside gene matches: 8. The DNA of the CDR3 is TGTGCCAGCAGCGGCCCAGGGACAGGGTTTGAAAAACTGTTTTTT. Translation: CASSGPGTGFEKLFF.

This clone was seen only once. J is TRBJ1-2 and V is TRBV4-1, with a possible D match to TRBD1 (5 bases). V lost 1 base and J 4 bases, leaving 13 bases between the germline ends. Germline lookup yields CDR1 MGHRA and CDR2 YSYEKL. This CDR3 is built from 15 residues. The CDR3 bases are TGCGCCAGCAGCCAAGCCCCAGGGAAAACCTATGGCTACACCTTC. It translates to CASSQAPGKTYGYTF.

This chain links TRBV1 with TRBJ1-1; the table calls TRBD1, which could not be checked here. TRBV1 is listed as a pseudogene. CDR3 size: 14 residues. CDR3 sequence reads: CTSSSGRVSTEAFF. As DNA, the CDR3 is TGCACCAGCTCCTCAGGGCGAGTTTCCACTGAAGCTTTCTTT.

A single count supports this clone. The gene calls are TRBV4-3 and TRBJ1-5, with D tentatively TRBD1 (5 bases). V shed 4 bases and J shed 6 bases, with 10 bases lying between them. Germline assignment: CDR1 LGHNA and CDR2 YSLEER. The CDR3 consists of 13 residues. In DNA form, the CDR3 reads TGCGCCAGCAGCCCAGAAAGGGGTCAGCCCCAGCATTTT. Translated, it gives CASSPERGQPQHF.

The genes are TRBV4-3 and TRBJ1-1; D ambiguous. With 0 bases removed from V and 8 bases from J, the gap between germline ends came to 13 bases. The CDR3 runs 14 residues. CDR1 and CDR2 from the germline V gene are LGHNA and YSLEER. The CDR3 loop reads CASSQELGSGEAFF. The CDR3, as DNA: TGCGCCAGCAGCCAAGAGCTAGGGAGCGGCGAAGCTTTCTTT.

This clone was observed a handful of times. This sequence joins TRBV29-1 and TRBJ2-7; 10 bases line up with TRBD1. The CDR3 is 13 residues long. Germline values: CDR1 SQVTM, CDR2 ANQGSEA. J gave up 7 bases and V 4 bases, and 7 bases lay outside the gene matches. In nucleotides, the CDR3 is TGCAGCGTTGTGGGACAGGGGCGTTGGGAGCAGTACTTC. Its protein product is CSVVGQGRWEQYF.

This clone was picked up one time. The CDR3 reads CAWSQGSNYGYTF. The CDR3 DNA follows: TGTGCCTGGAGCCAAGGGAGTAACTATGGCTACACCTTC. The chain recombines TRBV30 with TRBJ1-2; no firm D call. CDR1 is GTSNPN and CDR2 is SVGIG in the germline V gene (reference sequence). The V end was cut by 3 bases, the J end by 1 base, with 9 bases between. The CDR3 runs 13 residues.

The genes are TRBV6-6 and TRBJ1-2; 7 bases fit TRBD1. This CDR3 comprises 14 residues. Germline CDR1 reads MNHNY; CDR2 reads SVGAGI (reference sequence). J gave up 3 bases and V 2 bases, and 3 bases lay outside the gene matches. This CDR3 is CASSYPTGHYGYTF. In nucleotides, the CDR3 is TGTGCCAGCAGTTACCCGACAGGGCACTATGGCTACACCTTC.

The J gene is TRBJ2-7, the V gene TRBV9; D is uncertain. Between the trimmed V and J ends, which lost 3 bases and 2 bases, there was a span of 9 bases. CDR1 SGDLS and CDR2 YYNGEE come from the germline V gene. The CDR3 spans 13 residues. CDR3 nucleotides: TGTGCCAGCAGCGCTCACATTACCTACGAGCAGTACTTC. This gives the protein CASSAHITYEQYF.

This chain links TRBV2 with TRBJ2-7, with D perhaps matching TRBD1 (6 bases). The germline V gene has CDR1 SNHLY and CDR2 FYNNEI. The CDR3 sequence is 14 residues long. Trimming left V 5 bases short and J 6 bases short, with 17 bases between. The CDR3 coding sequence is TGTGCCAGCAGTTTCGACGCCTCCAGGGGCGAGCAGTACTTC. Translating it yields CASSFDASRGEQYF. Combining the CDR3 with reference TRBV2 and TRBJ2-7 gives the whole variable domain EPEVTQTPSHQVTQMGQEVILRCVPISNHLYFYWYRQILGQKVEFLVSFYNNEISEKSEIFDDQFSVERPDGSNFTLKIRSTKLEDSAMYFCASSFDASRGEQYFGPGTRLTVT.

This chain joins TRBV7-8 and TRBJ2-7, with TRBD1 identical over 7 bases. From germline, CDR1 is SGHVS and CDR2 FQNEAQ. This CDR3 contains 16 residues. V lost 1 base and J lost 0; bases outside the gene matches: 6. The CDR3 sequence is CASSLGSRGSSYEQYF. The CDR3 DNA sequence: TGTGCCAGCAGCTTAGGGAGCAGGGGGAGCTCCTACGAGCAGTACTTC.

The V call is TRBV4-2, the J call TRBJ2-1; 12 bases align to TRBD2. The CDR3 has 15 amino acids. Trimming removed 4 bases from V and 5 bases from J; junction bases left unmatched: 3. Germline V gives CDR1 LGHNA, CDR2 YNFKEQ. CDR3 loop: CASSRTSGVHNEQFF. The CDR3 DNA reads TGTGCCAGCAGCCGGACTAGCGGGGTCCACAATGAGCAGTTCTTC.

The chain is built from TRBV30 and TRBJ1-2; 8 bases map to TRBD1. V was clipped by 2 bases and J by 8 bases; unmatched bases: 13. Per the germline V gene, CDR1 is GTSNPN and CDR2 is SVGIG (reference sequence). This CDR3 comprises 15 residues. CDR3 loop: CAWSIGQGFFGGYTF. CDR3 coding DNA: TGTGCCTGGAGTATAGGACAGGGTTTTTTTGGGGGCTACACCTTC.

This clone was seen a few times. The V call is TRBV5-1, the J call TRBJ1-1; TRBD1 matches at 9 bases. The ends lost 5 bases at V and 2 bases at J; junction bases unmatched: 4. Germline V gives CDR1 SGHRS, CDR2 YFSETQ. The CDR3 runs to 14 residues. CDR3 protein: CASRGQGNNTEAFF. The CDR3 DNA follows: TGCGCCAGCAGGGGACAGGGCAATAACACTGAAGCTTTCTTT.

This clone was seen only a few times. V and J are TRBV4-1 and TRBJ2-5, with TRBD2 matching over 7 bases. The CDR3 totals 17 residues. The J segment lost 2 bases and the V segment lost 4 bases, leaving 13 bases of the junction unmatched. Germline lookup yields CDR1 MGHRA and CDR2 YSYEKL. The CDR3 DNA sequence: TGCGCCAGCAGCCCAAACCCCAATGCGGGGGTGCAAGAGACCCAGTACTTC. Residues: CASSPNPNAGVQETQYF.

This clone was counted only a few times. The rearrangement uses TRBV5-4 and TRBJ2-7; 8 positions agree with TRBD2. V dropped 4 bases and J dropped 6; count of bases not matched to a gene: 9. Germline CDR1 and CDR2: SGHNT and YYREEE (reference sequence). The length of the CDR3 is 14 residues. CDR3 sequence (DNA): TGTGCCAGCAGCCCAGAACCTAGCGGGCCCGAGCAGTACTTC. Translated, it gives CASSPEPSGPEQYF.

This chain connects TRBV5-5 to TRBJ1-2; TRBD1 is a possible D gene (5 bases). CDR1 SGHKS and CDR2 YYEKEE come from the germline V gene (reference sequence). V was clipped by 2 bases and J by 4 bases, with 15 bases between them. This CDR3 has 15 residues. The chain's CDR3 is CASSFGQGSGYGYTF. The CDR3 DNA sequence: TGTGCCAGCAGCTTCGGGCAGGGTAGCGGCTATGGCTACACCTTC.

The count of this clone is one. This rearrangement joins TRBV5-4 to TRBJ2-3; weak D call: TRBD2 (6 bases). The CDR3 totals 13 residues. Germline-derived CDR1 and CDR2 are SGHNT and YYREEE (reference sequence). V lost 10 bases and J 3 bases, leaving 15 bases between the germline ends. CDR3 sequence: CAGAWAGTDTQYF. DNA for the CDR3: TGTGCCGGAGCCTGGGCGGGGACAGATACGCAGTATTTT.

The chain links TRBV30 to TRBJ2-3; 8 bases are shared with TRBD1. CDR3 length: 12 amino acids. V gave up 0 bases and J gave up 9 bases; unmatched junction bases: 2. Germline V CDR1 and CDR2: GTSNPN, SVGIG (reference sequence). CDR3 in DNA: TGTGCCTGGAGTGTACCAGGGGGCACGCAGTATTTT. Amino acids: CAWSVPGGTQYF. Full variable domain (rest looked up from reference TRBV30 and TRBJ2-3): SQTIHQWPATLVQPVGSPLSLECTVEGTSNPNLYWYRQAAGRGLQLLFYSVGIGQISSEVPQNLSASRPQDRQFILSSKKLLLSDSGFYLCAWSVPGGTQYFGPGTRLTVL.

The genes are TRBV7-3 and TRBJ2-1; 10 nucleotides agree with TRBD2. V was clipped by 5 bases and J by 5 bases; unmatched bases: 6. From germline, CDR1 is SGHTA and CDR2 FQGTGA. The CDR3 extends over 15 amino acids. CDR3 residues: CASSIRLAGHNEQFF. In DNA, the CDR3 is TGTGCCAGCAGCATCCGACTAGCGGGCCACAATGAGCAGTTCTTC.

The table lists this clone with a few counts. This chain joins TRBV12-5 and TRBJ2-3, with 9 bases matching TRBD1. Trimming took 5 bases from V and 4 from J; bases not matched to a gene: 7. Germline CDR1 LGHNT, CDR2 FRNRAP. The CDR3 is made up of 15 amino acids. The CDR3 bases are TGTGCTAGTGGTATGGACAGGGGAGTGGCAGATACGCAGTATTTT. It is translated as CASGMDRGVADTQYF.

The chain couples TRBV5-1 to TRBJ2-7; maybe TRBD2 (6 bases). This CDR3 is built from 17 residues. V was pared by 0 bases and J by 5 bases, with 21 bases between. The germline CDR1 and CDR2 sequences are SGHRS and YFSETQ. The CDR3 region is CASSLGGREAPNHEQYF. CDR3 sequence (DNA): TGCGCCAGCAGCTTGGGTGGCAGGGAGGCCCCAAACCACGAGCAGTACTTC. Supplemented by reference TRBV5-1 and TRBJ2-7, the full variable domain reads KAGVTQTPRYLIKTRGQQVTLSCSPISGHRSVSWYQQTPGQGLQFLFEYFSETQRNKGNFPGRFSGRQFSNSRSEMNVSTLELGDSALYLCASSLGGREAPNHEQYFGPGTRLTVT.

V usage is TRBV2 and J usage is TRBJ1-2; no clear D. The CDR3 covers 12 residues. V was pared by 1 base and J by 5 bases, with 5 bases between. The germline gives CDR1 SNHLY, CDR2 FYNNEI. CDR3 region: CASSEVAYGYTF. The CDR3 DNA reads as TGTGCCAGCAGTGAAGTAGCGTATGGCTACACCTTC.